These 17 T cell receptor beta chains share one sample of origin, sequenced in a study of T cells in tuberculosis. Data came from immunoSEQ multiplex PCR; TCRdb stores just in-frame clones and leaves some out. Seen here are about 24,000 clones, roughly 95% observed once, and the top ten hold about 8.6%. Sequencing used PBMCs. Receptors originate from a donor aged 10-35 years with latent tuberculosis or without tuberculosis infection.

This clone was seen a single time. The rearrangement joins TRBV9 to TRBJ2-3, with a tentative D call TRBD2 (5 bases). CDR1 and CDR2 from the germline V gene are SGDLS and YYNGEE. The CDR3 sequence is 14 residues long. The ends were cut back, 4 bases at V and 2 bases at J, with 11 bases in the middle. This CDR3 is CASSPRGPTDTQYF. As DNA, the CDR3 is TGTGCCAGCAGCCCTCGAGGGCCCACAGATACGCAGTATTTT.

The V and J genes are TRBV7-2 and TRBJ2-3, with TRBD2 as a possible D gene (5 bases). The germline gives CDR1 SGHTA, CDR2 FQGNSA. CDR3 length: 15 residues. V shed 5 bases and J shed 0 bases, with 12 bases lying between them. The CDR3 sequence is CASSLEGLSTDTQYF. Here the CDR3 DNA reads TGTGCCAGCAGCCTTGAGGGTCTTAGCACAGATACGCAGTATTTT.

This chain links TRBV19 with TRBJ1-5, with 7 nucleotides matching TRBD1. CDR3 length equals 17 residues. J gave up 4 bases and V 2 bases, and 11 bases lay outside the gene matches. CDR1 LNHDA and CDR2 SQIVND come from the germline V gene (reference sequence). DNA for the CDR3: TGTGCCAGTAGTATAATTTCGGGACAGCCTAAGAATCAGCCCCAGCATTTT. This codes for CASSIISGQPKNQPQHF.

The chain is built from TRBV6-1 and TRBJ1-2; 7 bases are a match to TRBD1. CDR3 size: 14 residues. V lost 6 bases and J lost 1; bases outside the gene matches: 5. Germline lookup yields CDR1 MNHNS and CDR2 SASEGT. The CDR3 region is CASSPGTDNYGYTF. The CDR3 nucleotides read TGTGCCAGCAGCCCCGGGACAGATAACTATGGCTACACCTTC.

The chain joins TRBV11-3 to TRBJ1-1; D is uncertain. Trimming shortened V by 5 bases and J by 7 bases, and 8 bases separated the two germline ends. The CDR3 is 11 amino acids. Germline V gene sequence: CDR1 SGHNT, CDR2 YENEEA. In DNA form, the CDR3 reads TGTGCCAGCAGCCCCAGAGGTGAAGCTTTCTTT. Its translation: CASSPRGEAFF.

This clone was observed a handful of times. The chain joins TRBV5-4 to TRBJ1-6; 9 bases map to TRBD1. Germline V CDR1 and CDR2: SGHNT, YYREEE (reference sequence). CDR3 length equals 15 residues. V lost 3 bases to trimming and J lost 7 bases; unmatched junction nucleotides: 5. The CDR3, as DNA: TGTGCCAGCAGCTGGGATGGGACAGGGAATTCACCCCTCCACTTT. Translation gives CASSWDGTGNSPLHF.

The V call is TRBV28, the J call TRBJ1-5; D unclear. The CDR3 is made up of 13 amino acids. V lost 7 bases and J 5 bases, leaving 12 bases between the germline ends. In germline, CDR1 is MDHEN, CDR2 SYDVKM. CDR3 protein: CASTKEGDQPQHF. The CDR3 nucleotides read TGTGCCAGCACCAAAGAGGGAGATCAGCCCCAGCATTTT.

The count of this clone is one. The V and J genes are TRBV4-2 and TRBJ2-6; D unclear. Germline V gene lookup returns CDR1 LGHNA and CDR2 YNFKEQ. The V gene lost 0 bases and the J gene lost 0 bases, with 6 bases spanning the gap. The CDR3 spans 16 residues. In DNA, the CDR3 is TGTGCCAGCAGCCAAGACCGGTTCTCTGGGGCCAACGTCCTGACTTTC. Encoded protein: CASSQDRFSGANVLTF.

About this clone: A read error may account for a junction end that differs from germline. V usage is TRBV28 and J usage is TRBJ1-2; 11 bases match TRBD1. Germline CDR1 is MDHEN and CDR2 is SYDVKM. The length of the CDR3 is 13 residues. In DNA, the CDR3 is TGTGCCAGCAGTCCTGGGGACAGGGGGGTTCGCCGCTTC. Protein product: CASSPGDRGVRRF.

The chain links TRBV13 to TRBJ2-4; 10 bases are shared with TRBD1. Germline assignment: CDR1 PRHDT and CDR2 FYEKMQ (reference sequence). The V and J ends lost 5 bases and 9 bases, in that order; junction bases with no gene match: 7. The CDR3 has 14 amino acids. CDR3 in DNA: TGTGCCAGCAGCCCGGGACAGGGGTTGGGCATTCAGTACTTC. This codes for CASSPGQGLGIQYF.

V usage is TRBV6-1 and J usage is TRBJ2-1; 7 bases are shared with TRBD2. Germline V gene sequence: CDR1 MNHNS, CDR2 SASEGT. The CDR3 runs to 14 residues. Trimming cost V 8 bases and J 4 bases; bases outside gene matches: 8. The DNA of the CDR3 is TGTGCCAGCCATCTGGGAGGGGTTTACAATGAGCAGTTCTTC. It translates to CASHLGGVYNEQFF.

This clone showed up just once. The V gene is TRBV7-9, the J gene TRBJ1-1, with a possible D match to TRBD1 (5 bases). V gave up 5 bases and J gave up 0 bases, with 10 bases separating them. CDR1 and CDR2 from the germline V gene are SEHNR and FQNEAQ (reference sequence). The CDR3 contains 14 residues. Written as DNA, the CDR3 is TGTGCCAGCAGCCGGGGGGGTATGAACACTGAAGCTTTCTTT. Amino acid sequence: CASSRGGMNTEAFF.

The chain joins TRBV7-8 to TRBJ1-1; no clear D. V was trimmed by 2 bases and J by 0 bases, leaving 4 bases between them. This CDR3 contains 13 residues. The germline V gene encodes CDR1 SGHVS and CDR2 FQNEAQ. CDR3 nucleotides: TGTGCCAGCAGCTTATCTATGAACACTGAAGCTTTCTTT. Translated: CASSLSMNTEAFF. Complete variable domain (other parts from reference TRBV7-8 and TRBJ1-1): GAGVSQSPRYKVAKRGQDVALRCDPISGHVSLFWYQQALGQGPEFLTYFQNEAQLDKSGLPSDRFFAERPEGSVSTLKIQRTQQEDSAVYLCASSLSMNTEAFFGQGTRLTVV.

The V and J genes are TRBV4-1 and TRBJ2-1, with 14 bases aligning to TRBD2. The CDR3 spans 16 residues. Germline values: CDR1 MGHRA, CDR2 YSYEKL. The junction had 6 bases not matched to a gene; V was cut back by 5 bases and J by 6 bases. The CDR3 here is CASSNTGLAGANEQFF. The CDR3 coding sequence is TGCGCCAGCAGCAACACGGGACTAGCGGGGGCCAATGAGCAGTTCTTC.

The rearrangement links TRBV27 to TRBJ2-7, with a weak D call TRBD2 (5 bases). The CDR3 extends over 15 amino acids. V lost 4 bases and J 0 bases, leaving 13 bases between the germline ends. Germline loops: CDR1 MNHEY, CDR2 SMNVEV (reference sequence). The DNA for the CDR3 is TGTGCCAGCAGTTCCTCCTTGGGGAGCTCCTACGAGCAGTACTTC. Translation gives CASSSSLGSSYEQYF.

This chain uses TRBV5-4 with TRBJ1-4, with D possibly matching TRBD1 (6 bases). Germline loops: CDR1 SGHNT, CDR2 YYREEE (reference sequence). V gave up 3 bases and J gave up 8 bases, with 17 bases separating them. The CDR3 runs 15 residues. CDR3 coding DNA: TGTGCCAGCAGCTCTCCACAGGGCAGTAGAGAAAAACTGTTTTTT. It specifies CASSSPQGSREKLFF.

V is TRBV5-1 and J is TRBJ2-5; D unclear. Trimming shortened V by 2 bases and J by 1 base, and 6 bases separated the two germline ends. Germline-derived CDR1 and CDR2 are SGHRS and YFSETQ. The CDR3 runs to 13 residues. The CDR3 loop is CASSFTSQETQYF. The CDR3, as DNA: TGCGCCAGCAGCTTCACAAGCCAAGAGACCCAGTACTTC. Supplemented by reference TRBV5-1 and TRBJ2-5, the full variable domain reads KAGVTQTPRYLIKTRGQQVTLSCSPISGHRSVSWYQQTPGQGLQFLFEYFSETQRNKGNFPGRFSGRQFSNSRSEMNVSTLELGDSALYLCASSFTSQETQYFGPGTRLLVL.